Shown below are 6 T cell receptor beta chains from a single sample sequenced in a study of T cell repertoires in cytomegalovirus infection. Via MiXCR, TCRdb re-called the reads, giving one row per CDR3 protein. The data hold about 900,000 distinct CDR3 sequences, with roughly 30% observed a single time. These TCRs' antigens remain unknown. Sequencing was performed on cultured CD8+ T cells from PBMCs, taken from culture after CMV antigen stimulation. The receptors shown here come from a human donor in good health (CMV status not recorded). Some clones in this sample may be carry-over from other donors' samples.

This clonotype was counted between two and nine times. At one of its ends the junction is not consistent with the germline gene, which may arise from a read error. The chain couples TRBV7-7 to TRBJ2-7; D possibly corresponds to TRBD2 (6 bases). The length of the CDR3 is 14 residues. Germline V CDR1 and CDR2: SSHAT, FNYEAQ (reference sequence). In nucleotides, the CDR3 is TGTGCTAGCAGCTTAGGGGACGATGCGGGAGAGCAGTACTTC. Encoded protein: CASSLGDDAGEQYF. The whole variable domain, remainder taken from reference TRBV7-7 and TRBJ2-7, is GAGVSQSPRYKVTKRGQDVTLRCDPISSHATLYWYQQALGQGPEFLTYFNYEAQPDKSGLPSDRFSAERPEGSISTLTIQRTEQRDSAMYRCASSLGDDAGEQYFGPGTRLTVT.

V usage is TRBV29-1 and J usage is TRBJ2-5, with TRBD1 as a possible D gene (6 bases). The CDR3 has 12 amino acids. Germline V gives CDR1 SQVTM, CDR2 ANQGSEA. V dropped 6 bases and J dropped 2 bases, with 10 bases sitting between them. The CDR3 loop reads CSVNGQQETQYF. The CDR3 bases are TGCAGCGTAAATGGACAGCAAGAGACCCAGTACTTC.

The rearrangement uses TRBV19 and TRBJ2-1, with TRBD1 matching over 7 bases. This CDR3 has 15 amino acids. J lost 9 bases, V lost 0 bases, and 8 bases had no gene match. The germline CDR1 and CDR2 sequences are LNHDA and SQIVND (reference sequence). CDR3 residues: CASSIDRGRNVEQFF. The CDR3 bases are TGTGCCAGTAGTATAGATAGGGGGCGTAACGTTGAGCAGTTCTTC.

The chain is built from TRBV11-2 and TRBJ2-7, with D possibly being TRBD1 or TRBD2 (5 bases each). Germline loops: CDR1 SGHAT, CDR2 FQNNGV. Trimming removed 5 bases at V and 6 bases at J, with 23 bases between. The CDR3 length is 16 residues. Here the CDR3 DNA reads TGTGCCAGCAGCCTCTGGGGGAATCCTTCCTTCGGCGAGCAGTACGTC. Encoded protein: CASSLWGNPSFGEQYV.

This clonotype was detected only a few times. For the CDR3, the DNA is TGTGCCAGCAGTTACGTTCCAGGGGGTGATGAAAAACTGTTTTTT. This sequence encodes CASSYVPGGDEKLFF. This rearrangement joins TRBV6-6 to TRBJ1-4, with 7 bases fitting TRBD1. Trimming cost V 2 bases and J 6 bases; bases outside gene matches: 6. Germline CDR1 reads MNHNY; CDR2 reads SVGAGI (reference sequence). The CDR3 loop spans 15 amino acids.

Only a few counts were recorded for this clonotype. The CDR3 sequence: CASSAKGWKDYGYTF. In DNA, the CDR3 is TGTGCCAGTAGTGCTAAGGGGTGGAAGGACTATGGCTACACCTTC. The chain has TRBV19 and TRBJ1-2; a weak D match, TRBD1 (5 bases). Germline CDR1 LNHDA, CDR2 SQIVND (reference sequence). The CDR3 is made up of 15 amino acids. V was cut by 5 bases and J by 3 bases, with 16 bases left in between.